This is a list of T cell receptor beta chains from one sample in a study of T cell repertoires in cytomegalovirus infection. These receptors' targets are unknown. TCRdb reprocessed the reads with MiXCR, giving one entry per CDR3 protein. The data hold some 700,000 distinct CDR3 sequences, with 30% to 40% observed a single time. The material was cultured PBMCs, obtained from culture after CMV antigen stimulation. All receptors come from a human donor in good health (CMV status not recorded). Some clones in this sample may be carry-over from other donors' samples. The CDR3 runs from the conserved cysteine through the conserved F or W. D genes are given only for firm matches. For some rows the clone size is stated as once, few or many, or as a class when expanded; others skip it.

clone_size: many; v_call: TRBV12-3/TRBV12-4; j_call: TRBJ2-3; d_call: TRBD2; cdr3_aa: CASSLSGGWTDTQYF; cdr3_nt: TGTGCCAGCAGCCTAAGCGGGGGTTGGACAGATACGCAGTATTTT
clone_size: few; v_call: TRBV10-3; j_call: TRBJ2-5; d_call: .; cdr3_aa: CAAATLVGETQYF; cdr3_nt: TGTGCCGCCGCAACACTGGTGGGAGAGACCCAGTACTTC
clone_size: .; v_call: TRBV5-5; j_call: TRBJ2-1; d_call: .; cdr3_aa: CASRLGQGSSYNEQFF; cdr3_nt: TGTGCCAGCAGGCTTGGCCAGGGAAGCTCCTACAATGAGCAGTTCTTC
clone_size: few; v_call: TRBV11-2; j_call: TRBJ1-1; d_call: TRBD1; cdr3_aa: CASSLKGGTVNTEAFF; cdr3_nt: TGTGCCAGCAGCTTAAAGGGGGGGACAGTGAACACTGAAGCTTTCTTT
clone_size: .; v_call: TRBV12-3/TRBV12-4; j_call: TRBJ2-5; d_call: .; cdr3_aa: CASRPLSSETQYF; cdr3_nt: TGTGCCAGCAGACCTTTGTCGAGTGAGACCCAGTACTTC
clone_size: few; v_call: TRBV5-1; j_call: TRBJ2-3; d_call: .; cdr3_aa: CASSSGTEGVDTQYF; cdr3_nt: TGCGCCAGCAGCTCCGGGACGGAGGGTGTGGATACGCAGTATTTT
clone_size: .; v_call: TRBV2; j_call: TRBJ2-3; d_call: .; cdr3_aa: CASSEAPRGLLTDTQYF; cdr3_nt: TGTGCCAGCAGTGAAGCCCCTCGGGGACTCCTCACAGATACGCAGTATTTT
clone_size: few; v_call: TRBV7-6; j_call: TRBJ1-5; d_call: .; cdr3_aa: CASSQGYGQPQHF; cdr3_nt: TGTGCCAGCAGCCAAGGGTACGGTCAGCCCCAGCATTTT
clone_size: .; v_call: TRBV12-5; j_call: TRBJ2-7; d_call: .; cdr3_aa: CASGSEVREQYF; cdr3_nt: TGTGCTAGTGGTTCCGAGGTCCGCGAGCAGTACTTC
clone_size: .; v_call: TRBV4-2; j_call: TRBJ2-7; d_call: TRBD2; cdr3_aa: CASSQRTSGGTYEQYF; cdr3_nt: TGTGCCAGCAGCCAACGGACTAGCGGGGGGACCTACGAGCAGTACTTC
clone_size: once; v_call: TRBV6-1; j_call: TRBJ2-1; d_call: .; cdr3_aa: CAIRDYNEQFF; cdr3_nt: TGTGCCATCCGGGACTACAATGAGCAGTTCTTC
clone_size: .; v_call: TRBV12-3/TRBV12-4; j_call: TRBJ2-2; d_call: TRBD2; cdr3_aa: CASSLETSGGTGELFF; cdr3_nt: TGTGCCAGCAGTTTAGAAACTAGCGGGGGAACCGGGGAGCTGTTTTTT
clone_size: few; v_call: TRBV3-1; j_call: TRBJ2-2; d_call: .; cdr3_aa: CASSLQGRAGELFF; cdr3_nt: TGTGCCAGCAGCCTCCAGGGGCGGGCCGGGGAGCTGTTTTTT
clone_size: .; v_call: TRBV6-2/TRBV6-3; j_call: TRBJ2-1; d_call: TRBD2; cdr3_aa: CASSQTSVYNEQFF; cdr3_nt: TGTGCCAGCAGCCAGACTAGCGTGTACAATGAGCAGTTCTTC
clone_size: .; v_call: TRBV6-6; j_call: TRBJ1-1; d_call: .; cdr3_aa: CASSYAGLGNTEAFF; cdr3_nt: TGTGCCAGCAGTTACGCTGGGCTGGGGAACACTGAAGCTTTCTTT
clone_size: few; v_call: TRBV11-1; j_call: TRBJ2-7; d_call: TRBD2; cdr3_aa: CASSLVRGVGTYEQYF; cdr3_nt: TGTGCCAGCAGCTTAGTCCGGGGGGTTGGCACCTACGAGCAGTACTTC
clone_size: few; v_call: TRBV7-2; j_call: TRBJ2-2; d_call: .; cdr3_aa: CASRPGGQGNTGELFF; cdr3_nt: TGTGCCAGCAGACCTGGAGGGCAGGGGAACACCGGGGAGCTGTTTTTT
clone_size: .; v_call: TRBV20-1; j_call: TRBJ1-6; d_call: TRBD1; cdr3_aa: CSADIQGSRSPLHF; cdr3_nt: TGCAGTGCTGATATACAGGGGTCTAGGTCACCCCTCCACTTT
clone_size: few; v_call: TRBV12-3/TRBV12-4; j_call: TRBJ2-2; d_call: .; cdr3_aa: CAGQYTGELFF; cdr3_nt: TGTGCGGGCCAATACACCGGGGAGCTGTTTTTT
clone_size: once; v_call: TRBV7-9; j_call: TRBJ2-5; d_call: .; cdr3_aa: CASVGVGTQYF; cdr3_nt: TGTGCCAGTGTAGGCGTTGGGACCCAGTACTTC
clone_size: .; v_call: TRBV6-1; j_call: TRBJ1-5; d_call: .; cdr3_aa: CASSEVIYRTYSNQPQHF; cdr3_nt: TGTGCCAGCAGTGAAGTGATCTACAGAACCTATAGCAATCAGCCCCAGCATTTT
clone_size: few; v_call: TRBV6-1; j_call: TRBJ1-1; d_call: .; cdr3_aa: CASMGRRRGEEAFF; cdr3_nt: TGTGCCAGCATGGGCAGGCGGAGAGGAGAGGAAGCTTTCTTT
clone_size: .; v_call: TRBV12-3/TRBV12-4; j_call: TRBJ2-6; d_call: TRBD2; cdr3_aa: CASSPAWGGGANVLTF; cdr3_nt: TGTGCCAGCAGTCCAGCGTGGGGGGGTGGGGCCAACGTCCTGACTTTC
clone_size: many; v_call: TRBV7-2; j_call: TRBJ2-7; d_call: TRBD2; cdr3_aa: CASSYYGGSSYEQYF; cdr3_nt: TGTGCCAGCAGCTACTACGGGGGGAGCTCCTACGAGCAGTACTTC
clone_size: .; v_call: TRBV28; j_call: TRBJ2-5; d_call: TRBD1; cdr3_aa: CASSLRLRGRETQYF; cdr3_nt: TGTGCCAGCAGTTTAAGACTTAGGGGGCGAGAGACCCAGTACTTC
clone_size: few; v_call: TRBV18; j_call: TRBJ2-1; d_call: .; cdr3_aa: CASSTAHSEQFF; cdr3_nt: TGTGCCAGCTCAACCGCCCACAGTGAGCAGTTCTTC
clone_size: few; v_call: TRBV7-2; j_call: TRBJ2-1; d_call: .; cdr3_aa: CASSFQAGSYNEQFF; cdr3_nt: TGTGCCAGCAGCTTTCAAGCTGGGTCCTACAATGAGCAGTTCTTC
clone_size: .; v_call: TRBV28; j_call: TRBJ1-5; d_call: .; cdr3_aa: CASSYRDGYQPQHF; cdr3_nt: TGTGCCAGCAGTTACAGGGACGGTTATCAGCCCCAGCATTTT
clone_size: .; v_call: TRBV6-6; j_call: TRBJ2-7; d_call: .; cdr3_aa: CASGQTGRYEQYF; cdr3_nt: TGTGCCAGCGGACAGACAGGTCGCTACGAGCAGTACTTC
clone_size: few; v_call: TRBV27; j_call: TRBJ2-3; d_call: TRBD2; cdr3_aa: CASKGSGRKGAQYF; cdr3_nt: TGTGCCTCCAAGGGTAGCGGGAGAAAAGGGGCGCAGTATTTT
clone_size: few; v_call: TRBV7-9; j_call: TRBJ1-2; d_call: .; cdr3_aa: CASSSPGGYTF; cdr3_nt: TGTGCCAGCAGCTCCCCAGGGGGCTACACCTTC
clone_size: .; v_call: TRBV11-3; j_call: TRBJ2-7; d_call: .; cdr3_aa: CASPSGQGIHEQYF; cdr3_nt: TGTGCCAGCCCTTCGGGGCAGGGGATCCACGAGCAGTACTTC
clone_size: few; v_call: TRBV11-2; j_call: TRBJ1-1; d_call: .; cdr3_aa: CASSLEAGLNTEAFF; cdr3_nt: TGTGCCAGCAGCTTAGAGGCAGGGCTGAACACTGAAGCTTTCTTT
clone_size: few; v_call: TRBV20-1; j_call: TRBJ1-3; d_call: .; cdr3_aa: CSARAQTPESSGNTIYF; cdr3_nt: TGCAGTGCTAGAGCCCAGACCCCGGAAAGCTCTGGAAACACCATATATTTT
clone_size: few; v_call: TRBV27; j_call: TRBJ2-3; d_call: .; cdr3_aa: CASSYQFTDTQYF; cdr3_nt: TGTGCCAGCAGTTACCAGTTCACAGATACGCAGTATTTT
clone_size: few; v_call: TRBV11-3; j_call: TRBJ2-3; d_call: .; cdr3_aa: CASSFRDSGDTQYF; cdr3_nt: TGTGCCAGCAGCTTTCGGGACTCCGGGGATACGCAGTATTTT
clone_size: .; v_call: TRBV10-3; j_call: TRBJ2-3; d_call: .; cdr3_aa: CAISEFTKRADTQYF; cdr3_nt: TGTGCCATCAGTGAATTTACTAAGCGCGCAGATACGCAGTATTTT
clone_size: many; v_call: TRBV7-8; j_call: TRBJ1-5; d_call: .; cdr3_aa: CASSLTDRIYHSNQPQHF; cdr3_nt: TGTGCCAGCAGCCTTACAGACAGGATATATCATAGCAATCAGCCCCAGCATTTT
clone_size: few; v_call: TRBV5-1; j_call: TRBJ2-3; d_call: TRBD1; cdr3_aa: CASRADRAADTQYF; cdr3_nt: TGCGCCAGCAGGGCGGACAGGGCGGCAGATACGCAGTATTTT
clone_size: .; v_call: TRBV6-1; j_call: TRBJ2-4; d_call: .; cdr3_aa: CASRSAGGAKNIQYF; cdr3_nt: TGTGCCAGCAGATCCGCGGGTGGAGCCAAAAACATTCAGTACTTC
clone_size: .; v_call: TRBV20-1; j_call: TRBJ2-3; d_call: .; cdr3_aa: CSARGQLSADTQYF; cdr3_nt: TGCAGTGCTAGAGGGCAACTTTCGGCAGATACGCAGTATTTT
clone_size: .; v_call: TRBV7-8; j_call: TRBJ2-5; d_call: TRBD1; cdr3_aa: CASSIWTGKSETQYF; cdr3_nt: TGTGCCAGCAGCATCTGGACAGGGAAATCTGAGACCCAGTACTTC